What follows are 23 T cell receptor beta chains derived from one specimen sequenced in a study of resident and recirculating memory T cells in vitiligo. The assay was immunoSEQ multiplex PCR, and TCRdb's table has in-frame clones only and misses some. The top ten hold less than 5% of the sample, which has around 70,000 clones, 80% to 95% seen once. The sequencing sample was made of blood. The receptors were sampled from a male donor with vitiligo.

This clone was detected only a few times. This chain connects TRBV4-3 to TRBJ2-7; no clear D. This CDR3 has 13 amino acids. The germline V gene encodes CDR1 LGHNA and CDR2 YSLEER. V was pared by 1 base and J by 6 bases, with 10 bases between. Written as DNA, the CDR3 is TGCGCCAGCAGCCAAGCTACTCCCCCCGAGCAGTACTTC. It is translated as CASSQATPPEQYF.

CDR3 sequence reads: CASSLSDSQETQYF. The CDR3 nucleotides are TGTGCCAGCAGCTTGTCAGACAGCCAAGAGACCCAGTACTTC. The V and J genes are TRBV11-1 and TRBJ2-5, with TRBD1 as a possible D gene (5 bases). The germline V gene encodes CDR1 SGHAT and CDR2 FQDESV (reference sequence). The CDR3 runs to 14 residues. V dropped 3 bases and J dropped 1 base, with 9 bases sitting between them.

The gene calls are TRBV6-5 and TRBJ2-7; a weak D match, TRBD2 (8 bases). The CDR3 sequence is 15 residues long. V was clipped by 7 bases and J by 0 bases, with 16 bases between them. Germline-derived CDR1 and CDR2 are MNHEY and SVGAGI. CDR3: CASTKGAGGSYEQYF. The CDR3 nucleotides are TGTGCCAGCACCAAGGGGGCGGGGGGCTCCTACGAGCAGTACTTC.

This chain uses TRBV4-1 with TRBJ2-3; D is possibly TRBD1 (6 bases). This CDR3 region has 16 residues. V was shortened by 0 bases and J by 2 bases, with 12 bases between the two germline ends. Germline V CDR1 and CDR2: MGHRA, YSYEKL. The CDR3 DNA follows: TGCGCCAGCAGCCAAGATCGAGGGACAACCACAGATACGCAGTATTTT. Amino acids: CASSQDRGTTTDTQYF.

In this sample, this clone turned up once. The chain couples TRBV5-1 to TRBJ1-6; 7 bases are shared with TRBD1. With V trimmed by 0 bases and J by 8 bases, 5 bases remained unmatched. Per germline, CDR1 SGHRS and CDR2 YFSETQ. The CDR3 contains 15 residues. The CDR3 here is CASSLGAGGDSPLHF. The CDR3 DNA sequence: TGCGCCAGCAGCTTGGGGGCAGGGGGAGATTCACCCCTCCACTTT.

The rearrangement joins TRBV21-1 to TRBJ2-4; the table's D call of TRBD1 was not tested on the DNA. TRBV21-1 is noted as a pseudogene. The CDR3 contains 19 residues. The CDR3 sequence: CASSKDGQGDSHPKNIQYF. The CDR3 DNA sequence: TGTGCCAGCAGCAAAGACGGGCAGGGGGACAGTCACCCCAAAAACATTCAGTACTTC.

This sequence joins TRBV20-1 and TRBJ1-6; D might be TRBD1 (6 bases). The germline V gene has CDR1 DFQATT and CDR2 SNEGSKA (reference sequence). Trimming pared 7 bases from V and 13 bases from J, leaving 14 bases between. The CDR3 length is 11 residues. The DNA of the CDR3 is TGCAGTGGTGGACAGATGGCTCCCCTCCACTTT. Its protein is CSGGQMAPLHF.

The V and J genes are TRBV9 and TRBJ2-3, with 10 bases lining up with TRBD2. The CDR3 is 16 amino acids. CDR1 is SGDLS, CDR2 YYNGEE, per germline. J gave up 3 bases and V 3 bases, and 7 bases lay outside the gene matches. The CDR3 region is CASSASAGGPTDTQYF. In nucleotides, the CDR3 is TGTGCCAGCAGCGCATCAGCGGGGGGGCCGACAGATACGCAGTATTTT.

In regard to this clone: The sample carries other DNA sequences with the same CDR3. The CDR3 loop is CASSESSGGADTQYF. CDR3 DNA sequence: TGTGCCAGCAGTGAATCTAGCGGGGGTGCAGATACGCAGTATTTT. The chain employs TRBV6-1 and TRBJ2-3, with TRBD2 identical over 10 bases. V trimming: 2 bases; J trimming: 4 bases; junction bases outside the gene matches: 3. This CDR3 spans 15 amino acids. The V gene's germline CDR1 is MNHNS and CDR2 SASEGT.

The rearrangement joins TRBV5-1 to TRBJ2-1; 7 positions agree with TRBD2. Germline values: CDR1 SGHRS, CDR2 YFSETQ. The CDR3 has 15 residues. The J segment lost 0 bases and the V segment lost 0 bases, leaving 0 bases of the junction unmatched. The CDR3 region is CASSLGGGSYNEQFF. The DNA of the CDR3 is TGCGCCAGCAGCTTGGGGGGGGGCTCCTACAATGAGCAGTTCTTC.

The rearrangement joins TRBV4-2 to TRBJ1-2; D possibly corresponds to TRBD1 (5 bases). There are 16 residues in the CDR3. Germline V gene sequence: CDR1 LGHNA, CDR2 YNFKEQ. The germline V and J ends were trimmed by 1 base and 8 bases, with 20 bases remaining between them. The CDR3 protein is CASSQVMLQVPAGYTF. The CDR3 DNA is TGTGCCAGCAGCCAAGTAATGTTACAGGTCCCGGCGGGCTACACCTTC.

The chain joins TRBV6-1 to TRBJ2-7; D not certain. This CDR3 contains 12 residues. Germline V lookup: CDR1 MNHNS, CDR2 SASEGT. V dropped 8 bases and J dropped 9 bases, with 17 bases sitting between them. The chain's CDR3 is CASSQDSTRQYF. In DNA, the CDR3 is TGTGCCAGCTCGCAGGATTCTACGAGGCAGTACTTC.

The V gene is TRBV10-3, the J gene TRBJ1-2; D possibly corresponds to TRBD1 (5 bases). CDR1 is ENHRY, CDR2 SYGVKD, per germline. Trimming shortened V by 5 bases and J by 3 bases, and 13 bases separated the two germline ends. This CDR3 has 14 amino acids. CDR3 nucleotide sequence: TGTGCCATCAGTAAACCGGGACTTGACTATGGCTACACCTTC. This translates into CAISKPGLDYGYTF.

The V gene is TRBV18, the J gene TRBJ1-1; D unresolved. The CDR3 is made up of 14 amino acids. Between the trimmed V and J ends, which lost 5 bases and 1 base, there was a span of 11 bases. CDR1 is KGHSH, CDR2 LQKENI, per germline. The CDR3 nucleotides are TGTGCCAGCTCATCCCTGGCTGCGAACACTGAAGCTTTCTTT. Translation gives CASSSLAANTEAFF. The full variable domain, completed using reference TRBV18 and TRBJ1-1, is NAGVMQNPRHLVRRRGQEARLRCSPMKGHSHVYWYRQLPEEGLKFMVYLQKENIIDESGMPKERFSAEFPKEGPSILRIQQVVRGDSAAYFCASSSLAANTEAFFGQGTRLTVV.

The chain recombines TRBV7-2 with TRBJ1-2; maybe TRBD1 (6 bases). V shed 5 bases and J shed 8 bases, with 15 bases lying between them. Germline CDR1 and CDR2: SGHTA and FQGNSA. This CDR3 comprises 13 residues. DNA for the CDR3: TGTGCCAGCAGCGTCAGGGGATTGGAAGGCTACACCTTC. Amino acids: CASSVRGLEGYTF.

This clone was counted once. The chain recombines TRBV5-4 with TRBJ1-1, with 7 nucleotides matching TRBD1. This CDR3 has 14 residues. V shed 0 bases, J shed 4 bases, and the junction held 3 bases outside the gene matches. Germline CDR1 is SGHNT and CDR2 is YYREEE (reference sequence). CDR3 sequence: CASSLDPGGTEAFF. The CDR3 coding sequence is TGTGCCAGCAGCTTGGACCCAGGGGGCACTGAAGCTTTCTTT. Variable domain in full (rest from reference TRBV5-4 and TRBJ1-1): ETGVTQSPTHLIKTRGQQVTLRCSSQSGHNTVSWYQQALGQGPQFIFQYYREEENGRGNFPPRFSGLQFPNYSSELNVNALELDDSALYLCASSLDPGGTEAFFGQGTRLTVV.

In its sample, this clone was seen a few times. The V and J genes are TRBV2 and TRBJ1-6; D is unclear. The CDR3 runs to 13 residues. Looked up from germline, CDR1 is SNHLY and CDR2 is FYNNEI. The germline V and J ends were trimmed by 3 bases and 5 bases, with 5 bases remaining between them. CDR3 nucleotides: TGTGCCAGCAGTGACACTAATAATTCACCCCTCCACTTT. Translation: CASSDTNNSPLHF.

The chain has TRBV6-6 and TRBJ1-2; 7 bases fit TRBD1. After removal of 0 bases from V and 4 bases from J, the junction contained 5 bases not matched to a gene. Germline V gene sequence: CDR1 MNHNY, CDR2 SVGAGI (reference sequence). The CDR3 consists of 15 residues. The CDR3 region is CASSYSDRPSYGYTF. The CDR3 DNA sequence: TGTGCCAGCAGTTACTCGGACAGGCCTTCCTATGGCTACACCTTC.

This sequence joins TRBV30 and TRBJ1-2; 8 bases are shared with TRBD1. Germline CDR1 and CDR2: GTSNPN and SVGIG (reference sequence). The J segment lost 10 bases and the V segment lost 7 bases, leaving 5 bases of the junction unmatched. This CDR3 comprises 10 residues. CDR3 coding DNA: TGTGCCTACCGACAGGGGCTCTACACCTTC. Encoded protein: CAYRQGLYTF.

The chain uses TRBV7-2 and TRBJ1-5, with TRBD1 identical over 7 bases. The CDR3 covers 16 residues. V lost 1 base and J lost 1; bases outside the gene matches: 4. Germline CDR1 reads SGHTA; CDR2 reads FQGNSA. The CDR3 spells CASSLGGRGSNQPQHF. The CDR3 nucleotides read TGTGCCAGCAGCTTAGGCGGCAGGGGGAGCAATCAGCCCCAGCATTTT.

This chain connects TRBV5-1 to TRBJ1-2, with TRBD1 identical over 7 bases. V was clipped by 4 bases and J by 7 bases; unmatched bases: 10. Germline V gene sequence: CDR1 SGHRS, CDR2 YFSETQ. The CDR3 extends over 14 amino acids. The CDR3 loop is CASSGNRGLGGYTF. DNA of the CDR3: TGCGCCAGCAGCGGAAACAGGGGTTTGGGTGGCTACACCTTC.

This clone came up once. The chain joins TRBV19 to TRBJ2-7; TRBD2 matches 9 bases. The CDR3 spans 14 residues. The germline V gene encodes CDR1 LNHDA and CDR2 SQIVND (reference sequence). The V gene end was trimmed by 4 bases and the J gene end by 2 bases; junction bases not matched to a gene: 3. This CDR3 reads CASSKSSGAYEQYF. Here the CDR3 DNA reads TGTGCCAGTAGTAAGTCTAGCGGGGCCTACGAGCAGTACTTC.

This chain uses TRBV5-6 with TRBJ2-5; no definite D call. The V and J ends lost 4 bases and 7 bases respectively, with 14 bases between them. Germline V gives CDR1 SGHDT, CDR2 YYEEEE. The CDR3 has 13 amino acids. The CDR3 region is CASSPRAGTTQYF. The CDR3 DNA reads TGTGCCAGCAGCCCACGCGCAGGTACGACCCAGTACTTC. The full variable domain, in which reference TRBV5-6 and TRBJ2-5 provide the parts outside the CDR3, is DAGVTQSPTHLIKTRGQQVTLRCSPKSGHDTVSWYQQALGQGPQFIFQYYEEEERQRGNFPDRFSGHQFPNYSSELNVNALLLGDSALYLCASSPRAGTTQYFGPGTRLLVL.